The clone carrying this T cell receptor beta chain was detected only a few times. The sample is drawn from a study of regulatory T cells in long-lasting Graves disease. Library construction for TCR beta used iRepertoire HTBI primers and Arm-PCR of CDR3 regions. TCRdb reprocessed the multiplex PCR reads via MiXCR and lists one record per CDR3 protein. The top ten clones hold less than 25% of a sample with some 370,000 distinct CDR3 sequences, about 20% of them seen once. V lost 4 bases to trimming and J lost 5 bases, with 11 bases between them. Germline CDR1 is ENHRY and CDR2 is SYGVKD. The CDR3 has 13 residues. Sample time point: persistent/refractory GD, antithyroid drugs over 5 years with positive TRAb. With RNA extracted from PBMCs as input, the TCR library was made.

The receptor was isolated from a female donor with Graves disease. Sequences were derived from peripheral blood mononuclear cells (PBMCs), sampled when the disease was refractory, from a patient treated with antithyroid drugs. The chain has TRBV10-3 and TRBJ1-1; tentative D call: TRBD1 (5 bases). CDR3 protein: CAISAQDRTEAFF. CDR3 nucleotides: TGTGCCATCAGTGCACAGGATAGGACTGAAGCTTTCTTT.